This T cell receptor (beta chain) came from a study of beta chain features in type 1 diabetes. All of the isolated RNA was reverse transcribed, so expressed TCRB transcripts were sequenced. Sequencing was performed with immunoSEQ multiplex PCR; in TCRdb, only in-frame clones are kept and a portion is missing. Among about 250,000 clones listed, 14% were seen once. This clone has more than one count but fewer than ten. The sequence was collected from a woman in her thirties or forties in good health. The sample taken for sequencing was naive CD4+ T cells from blood.

CDR3 residues: CSVGRSLTGELDTGELFF. CDR3 DNA: TGCAGCGTTGGACGGTCCCTGACAGGGGAATTGGACACCGGGGAGCTGTTTTTT. The genes are TRBV29-1 and TRBJ2-2, with 8 bases aligning to TRBD1. The germline V gene encodes CDR1 SQVTM and CDR2 ANQGSEA. The ends lost 4 bases at V and 3 bases at J; junction bases unmatched: 16. This CDR3 has 18 residues.